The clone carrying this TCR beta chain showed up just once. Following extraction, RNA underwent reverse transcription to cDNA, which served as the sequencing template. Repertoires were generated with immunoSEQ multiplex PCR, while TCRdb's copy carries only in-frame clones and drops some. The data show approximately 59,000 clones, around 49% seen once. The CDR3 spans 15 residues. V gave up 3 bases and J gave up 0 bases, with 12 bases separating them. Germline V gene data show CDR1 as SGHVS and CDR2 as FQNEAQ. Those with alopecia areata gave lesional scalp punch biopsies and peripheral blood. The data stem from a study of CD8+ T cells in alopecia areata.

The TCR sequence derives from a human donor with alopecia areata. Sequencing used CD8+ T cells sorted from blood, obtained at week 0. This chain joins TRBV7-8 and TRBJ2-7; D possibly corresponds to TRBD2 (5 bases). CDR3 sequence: CASSLSGSSSYEQYF. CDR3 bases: TGTGCCAGCAGCTTGTCGGGGAGCAGCTCCTACGAGCAGTACTTC.